The entry that follows covers one T cell receptor (beta chain) sequence. The data originate from a study of control samples from healthy donors and cancer patients. Measured with immunoSEQ multiplex PCR; TCRdb has only the in-frame clones, and not every one. The table has under 75,000 clones, 65% to 90% seen once. The sample consisted of blood. The origin of this receptor is a man aged 40-49 years in good health.

CDR3: CASSFGRGYNEQFF. The DNA of the CDR3 is TGCGCCAGCAGCTTTGGACGCGGTTACAATGAGCAGTTCTTC. This rearrangement joins TRBV4-1 to TRBJ2-1; D not resolved. Germline V gives CDR1 MGHRA, CDR2 YSYEKL. This CDR3 has 14 residues. Trimming shortened V by 5 bases and J by 4 bases, and 12 bases separated the two germline ends.